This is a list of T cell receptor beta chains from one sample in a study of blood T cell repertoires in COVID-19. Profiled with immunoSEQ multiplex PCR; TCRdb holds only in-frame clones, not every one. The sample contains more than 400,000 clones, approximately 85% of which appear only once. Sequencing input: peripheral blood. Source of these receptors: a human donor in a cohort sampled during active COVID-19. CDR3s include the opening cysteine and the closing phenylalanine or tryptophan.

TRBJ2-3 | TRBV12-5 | CASGVTGTDTQYF
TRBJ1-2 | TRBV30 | CAWSHLQGNDGYTF
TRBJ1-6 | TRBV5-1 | CASSLGDSGFSPLHF
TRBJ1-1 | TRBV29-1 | CSVGWKGAGNTEAFF
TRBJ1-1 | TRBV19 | CASSTRTGQGAFF
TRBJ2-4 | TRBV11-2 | CASSPRQGNIQYF
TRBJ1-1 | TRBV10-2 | CASSVQGYTEAFF
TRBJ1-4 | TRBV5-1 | CASSWSSTNEKLFF
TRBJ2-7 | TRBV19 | CASSISGGETYEQYF
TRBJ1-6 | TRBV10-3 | CAISDRGRDNSPLHF
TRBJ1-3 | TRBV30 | CAWTGYGNTIYF
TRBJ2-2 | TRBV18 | CASSPGTSGSVTGELFF
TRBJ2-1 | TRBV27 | CASSFGQDYNEQFF
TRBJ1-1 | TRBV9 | CASSVWGTGNTEAFF